This TCR beta chain was documented in a study of molecular identifiers for immune sequencing clone quantification. For bulk TCR libraries, previously described methods and listed TCR primers were used. One entry per CDR3 protein results from TCRdb running MiXCR on the PCR reads. The sample yields a few hundred thousand distinct CDR3 sequences, 24% seen once. A word on this clonotype: Its antigen is as yet unknown.

Notes on the study in general: Under 1% of molecules in naive cells, but over 97% of effector molecules, belonged to clones above 20 RNA copies.

RNA fractions of 10%, 30% or 50% and 20,000 to 1,000,000 sorted cells were the source of naive CD8 libraries. Using a CD8+CD4-CCR7+CD45RA+ phenotype, naive CD8 T cells were sorted. This clonotype was obtained from a human donor in good health. Some libraries in this study had Jurkat cell RNA spiked in. Sequencing input: naive CD8+ T cells from blood, with Jurkat cell RNA spiked in. Subset in this sample: FACS-sorted CD8+CD4-CCR7+CD45RA+ naive T cells.

The CDR3 DNA is TGTGCCAGCAGTGATGCAGGAGCCTCCTACGAGCAGTACTTC. Residues: CASSDAGASYEQYF. The chain recombines TRBV25-1 with TRBJ2-7; D not resolved. The germline CDR1 and CDR2 sequences are MGHDK and SYGVNS. This CDR3 has 14 amino acids. With 3 bases removed from V and 0 bases from J, the gap between germline ends came to 9 bases.